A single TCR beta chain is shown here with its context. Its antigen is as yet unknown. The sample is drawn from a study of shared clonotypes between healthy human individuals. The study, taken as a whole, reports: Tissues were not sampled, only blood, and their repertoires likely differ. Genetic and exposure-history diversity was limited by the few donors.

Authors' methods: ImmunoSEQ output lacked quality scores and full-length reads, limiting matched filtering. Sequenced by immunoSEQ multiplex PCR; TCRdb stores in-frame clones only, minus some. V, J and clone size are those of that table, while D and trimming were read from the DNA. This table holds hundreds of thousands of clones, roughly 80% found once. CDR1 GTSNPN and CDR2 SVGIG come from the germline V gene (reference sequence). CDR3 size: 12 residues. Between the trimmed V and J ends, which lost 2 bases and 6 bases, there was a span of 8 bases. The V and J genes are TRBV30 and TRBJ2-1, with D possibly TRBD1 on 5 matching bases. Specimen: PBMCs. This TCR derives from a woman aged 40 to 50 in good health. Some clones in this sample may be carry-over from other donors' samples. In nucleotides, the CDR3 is TGTGCCTGGAGTTATGGGGCCAATGAGCAGTTCTTC. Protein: CAWSYGANEQFF.